The 5 T cell receptor beta chains below were found in one sample sequenced in a study of T-cell memory formation after mild COVID-19. TCRdb fed the 5' RACE reads into MiXCR, producing one record per CDR3 protein. The sample has roughly 410,000 distinct CDR3 sequences, 20% to 25% seen once. Sequencing used PBMCs or a T cell subset sorted from them (not recorded which). Every receptor here comes from an adult woman who had mild COVID-19 (a few samples of this study predate the infection). Cell type and time point are not known.

The rearrangement uses TRBV20-1 and TRBJ1-1; the match to TRBD1 covers 10 bases. Germline assignment: CDR1 DFQATT and CDR2 SNEGSKA (reference sequence). This CDR3 comprises 16 residues. J lost 0 bases, V lost 5 bases, and 9 bases had no gene match. CDR3 sequence (DNA): TGCAGTGCTCTACCCCGGGACAGGGGCATGAACACTGAAGCTTTCTTT. Protein sequence: CSALPRDRGMNTEAFF.

In its sample, this clonotype was seen a few times. The rearrangement uses TRBV13 and TRBJ2-1, with D uncertain. Per germline, CDR1 PRHDT and CDR2 FYEKMQ (reference sequence). CDR3 length: 14 amino acids. Trimming removed 4 bases at V and 8 bases at J, with 15 bases between. The DNA for the CDR3 is TGTGCCAGCAGCTCCTCCGTGGATTTGTATGAGCAGTTCTTC. Translating it yields CASSSSVDLYEQFF.

This chain uses TRBV6-5 with TRBJ2-7; 9 nucleotides line up with TRBD2. The CDR3 is 13 amino acids. CDR1 MNHEY and CDR2 SVGAGI come from the germline V gene. After removal of 6 bases from V and 6 bases from J, the junction contained 6 bases not matched to a gene. For the CDR3, the DNA is TGTGCCAGCAGCCGAGGACTAGCGCGCGAGCAGTACTTC. It encodes CASSRGLAREQYF.

This clonotype was recorded once. One end of the junction fails to match germline, which may point to a read error. This rearrangement joins TRBV20-1 to TRBJ1-2, with a tentative D call TRBD1 (6 bases). The CDR3 has 11 amino acids. CDR1 is DFQATT, CDR2 SNEGSKA, per germline (reference sequence). The CDR3 DNA reads as TGCCGTGCGGGGGGCCCCTATGGCTACACCTTC. Residues: CRAGGPYGYTF.

This clonotype has more than one count but fewer than ten. The chain couples TRBV9 to TRBJ2-5; D gene ambiguous. This CDR3 has 15 amino acids. V lost 4 bases and J lost 1, with 14 bases in between. Germline CDR1 and CDR2: SGDLS and YYNGEE. This CDR3 reads CASSTHGQLQETQYF. In DNA form, the CDR3 reads TGTGCCAGCAGCACACACGGCCAGCTCCAAGAGACCCAGTACTTC.